Following are 28 T cell receptor beta chains from one sample sequenced in a study of blood T cell repertoires in COVID-19. The table came from immunoSEQ multiplex PCR; TCRdb's copy has only in-frame clones and leaves some out. The sample has around 120,000 clones; about four fifths are singletons. Sequenced input: peripheral blood. These receptors originate from a man aged 35 to 55 with active or convalescent COVID-19.

This chain uses TRBV12-3 or TRBV12-4 with TRBJ2-7; D remains unclear. V was pared by 7 bases and J by 4 bases, with 5 bases between. The length of the CDR3 is 10 residues. The CDR3 nucleotides are TGTGCCAGCACCCTTTACGAGCAGTACTTC. Translating it yields CASTLYEQYF.

The V and J genes are TRBV27 and TRBJ2-7; D perhaps matches TRBD1 (6 bases). Trimming shortened V by 2 bases and J by 0 bases, and 8 bases separated the two germline ends. Germline CDR1 MNHEY, CDR2 SMNVEV (reference sequence). The CDR3 contains 14 residues. CDR3 in amino acids: CASSLGDNSYEQYF. The CDR3 region has the DNA TGTGCCAGCAGTTTAGGGGACAACTCCTACGAGCAGTACTTC.

V is TRBV9 and J is TRBJ2-1, with D possibly being TRBD2 (6 bases). The CDR3 is made up of 16 amino acids. Trimming removed 2 bases at V and 7 bases at J, with 19 bases between. CDR1 and CDR2 from the germline V gene are SGDLS and YYNGEE. The CDR3 region is CASSVPTGRGGNEQFF. The CDR3 region has the DNA TGTGCCAGCAGCGTCCCTACAGGTAGGGGAGGAAATGAGCAGTTCTTC.

This chain joins TRBV5-6 and TRBJ2-7; TRBD2 matches 8 bases. From germline, CDR1 is SGHDT and CDR2 YYEEEE. V lost 3 bases to trimming and J lost 1 base; unmatched junction nucleotides: 6. The CDR3 is 15 amino acids. The CDR3 nucleotides are TGTGCCAGCAGCTCCGGGGGGGTCCCTTCCTACGAGCAGTACTTC. This encodes CASSSGGVPSYEQYF. Full variable domain (rest looked up from reference TRBV5-6 and TRBJ2-7): DAGVTQSPTHLIKTRGQQVTLRCSPKSGHDTVSWYQQALGQGPQFIFQYYEEEERQRGNFPDRFSGHQFPNYSSELNVNALLLGDSALYLCASSSGGVPSYEQYFGPGTRLTVT.

The genes are TRBV5-6 and TRBJ2-5, with 8 bases identical to TRBD2. With V trimmed by 0 bases and J by 4 bases, 8 bases remained unmatched. The CDR3 contains 16 residues. Germline CDR1 and CDR2: SGHDT and YYEEEE. The CDR3 protein is CASSLVGGGRGETQYF. For the CDR3, the DNA is TGTGCCAGCAGCTTGGTGGGCGGGGGGCGGGGAGAGACCCAGTACTTC.

The gene calls are TRBV30 and TRBJ2-1, with 11 nucleotides matching TRBD2. V shed 2 bases and J 6 bases; nucleotides not matched to a gene: 6. Germline CDR1 is GTSNPN and CDR2 is SVGIG (reference sequence). The CDR3 covers 15 residues. The DNA for the CDR3 is TGTGCCTGGAGTTATAGCGGGGGGGCTGTCAATGAGCAGTTCTTC. It is translated as CAWSYSGGAVNEQFF.

This chain joins TRBV7-2 and TRBJ1-1, with D tentatively TRBD1 (6 bases). This CDR3 region has 14 residues. The germline V and J ends were trimmed by 3 bases and 4 bases, with 12 bases remaining between them. From germline, CDR1 is SGHTA and CDR2 FQGNSA. The CDR3 nucleotides read TGTGCCAGCAGCTTGGGGGGGGCAAGCACTGAAGCTTTCTTT. Translation: CASSLGGASTEAFF.

This chain uses TRBV29-1 with TRBJ1-1; D is uncertain. With 4 bases removed from V and 1 base from J, the gap between germline ends came to 7 bases. Per the germline V gene, CDR1 is SQVTM and CDR2 is ANQGSEA. CDR3 size: 12 residues. The CDR3 region is CSVVRGNTEAFF. CDR3 DNA sequence: TGCAGCGTTGTTAGAGGGAACACTGAAGCTTTCTTT.

V is TRBV7-8 and J is TRBJ2-3, with D hard to call. The germline V gene encodes CDR1 SGHVS and CDR2 FQNEAQ. The V and J ends lost 1 base and 2 bases respectively, with 7 bases between them. This CDR3 is built from 14 residues. In nucleotides, the CDR3 is TGTGCCAGCAGCTTAGGCGGCAACACAGATACGCAGTATTTT. Residues: CASSLGGNTDTQYF.

The chain's CDR3 is CASSSEGMYEQYF. The CDR3 DNA reads TGCGCCAGCAGCTCGGAGGGAATGTACGAGCAGTACTTC. The chain combines TRBV5-1 with TRBJ2-7, with D possibly matching TRBD2 (6 bases). Trimming took off 3 bases at V and 4 bases at J, with 11 bases between the two ends. CDR1 is SGHRS, CDR2 YFSETQ, per germline. This CDR3 contains 13 residues.

The rearrangement uses TRBV5-5 and TRBJ2-7, with D possibly matching TRBD1 (6 bases). The CDR3 runs to 15 residues. Trimming shortened V by 4 bases and J by 3 bases, and 17 bases separated the two germline ends. Per the germline V gene, CDR1 is SGHKS and CDR2 is YYEKEE (reference sequence). The CDR3 nucleotides are TGTGCCAGCAGCCCTGCCGGGCAGGGGTTCTACGAGCAGTACTTC. Its translation: CASSPAGQGFYEQYF.

The rearrangement joins TRBV10-3 to TRBJ2-1; 8 nucleotides line up with TRBD2. The CDR3 extends over 15 amino acids. V lost 9 bases, J lost 5 bases, and 12 bases stayed unmatched. The V gene's germline CDR1 is ENHRY and CDR2 SYGVKD. CDR3 protein: CAMGAETSANNEQFF. Written as DNA, the CDR3 is TGTGCCATGGGGGCCGAGACTAGCGCCAACAATGAGCAGTTCTTC.

The chain uses TRBV6-1 and TRBJ2-2; 7 bases line up with TRBD1. The CDR3 consists of 15 residues. Germline CDR1 and CDR2: MNHNS and SASEGT. V dropped 3 bases and J dropped 7; count of bases not matched to a gene: 8. The DNA for the CDR3 is TGTGCCAGCAGTGATCTTGACAGGGTGAGCGGGGAGCTGTTTTTT. Its protein product is CASSDLDRVSGELFF.

The rearrangement links TRBV6-1 to TRBJ2-1; 7 bases are a match to TRBD1. The CDR3 extends over 14 amino acids. CDR1 and CDR2 from the germline V gene are MNHNS and SASEGT. J lost 8 bases, V lost 8 bases, and 12 bases had no gene match. The CDR3 sequence is CASRPRQGMDEQFF. CDR3 sequence (DNA): TGTGCCAGCCGCCCGAGACAGGGTATGGATGAGCAGTTCTTC.

The genes are TRBV6-1 and TRBJ1-5; 7 nucleotides match TRBD1. The CDR3 has 15 amino acids. Germline V gene sequence: CDR1 MNHNS, CDR2 SASEGT. V trimming: 0 bases; J trimming: 6 bases; junction bases outside the gene matches: 5. CDR3 in DNA: TGTGCCAGCAGTGAAGCGAGACAGGGCAGTCAGCCCCAGCATTTT. It is translated as CASSEARQGSQPQHF.

The chain is built from TRBV7-2 and TRBJ2-3; 12 bases fit TRBD2. The V gene's germline CDR1 is SGHTA and CDR2 FQGNSA. The V and J ends lost 5 bases and 5 bases, in that order; junction bases with no gene match: 5. The CDR3 is 15 residues long. The CDR3 coding sequence is TGTGCCAGCAGCACGACTAGCGGGGGACAAGATACGCAGTATTTT. Translation: CASSTTSGGQDTQYF.

This chain joins TRBV21-1 and TRBJ2-5; the table's TRBD2 call for D was not verified on the DNA. TRBV21-1 counts as a pseudogene. The CDR3 contains 15 residues. CDR3 in DNA: TGTGCCAGCAGCCATTCGGCGGGGGGTTTTAAGACCCAGTACTTC. Translating it yields CASSHSAGGFKTQYF.

The chain joins TRBV7-2 to TRBJ2-7; 7 bases map to TRBD2. Trimming removed 1 base from V and 2 bases from J; junction bases left unmatched: 11. This CDR3 contains 17 residues. Per the germline V gene, CDR1 is SGHTA and CDR2 is FQGNSA. The CDR3 here is CASSLGLDSGLAYEQYF. The CDR3 region has the DNA TGTGCCAGCAGCTTAGGGCTGGATAGCGGGTTGGCCTACGAGCAGTACTTC.

The chain employs TRBV18 and TRBJ2-7, with 9 bases aligning to TRBD2. With V trimmed by 8 bases and J by 0 bases, 11 bases remained unmatched. Germline CDR1 and CDR2: KGHSH and LQKENI. CDR3 length equals 16 residues. The CDR3 reads CASGRRSGGSSYEQYF. The CDR3, as DNA: TGTGCCAGCGGTAGGAGGAGCGGGGGGAGCTCCTACGAGCAGTACTTC.

About this clone: Distinct nucleotide sequences in the sample also encode this CDR3. V and J are TRBV7-2 and TRBJ2-5, with D unclear. The CDR3 contains 14 residues. From germline, CDR1 is SGHTA and CDR2 FQGNSA. V lost 1 base and J lost 0, with 6 bases in between. The CDR3 nucleotides read TGTGCCAGCAGCTTAGGCGGCTACCAAGAGACCCAGTACTTC. Translating gives CASSLGGYQETQYF.

The chain recombines TRBV9 with TRBJ2-3; 9 bases fit TRBD2. Germline V gives CDR1 SGDLS, CDR2 YYNGEE. J was trimmed by 0 bases and V by 0 bases; bases with no gene match: 8. The CDR3 contains 18 residues. CDR3 sequence (DNA): TGTGCCAGCAGCGTAGCTAGCGGGGAGACGGCTAGCACAGATACGCAGTATTTT. It encodes CASSVASGETASTDTQYF. The complete variable domain, with remaining parts taken from reference TRBV9 and TRBJ2-3, reads DSGVTQTPKHLITATGQRVTLRCSPRSGDLSVYWYQQSLDQGLQFLIQYYNGEERAKGNILERFSAQQFPDLHSELNLSSLELGDSALYFCASSVASGETASTDTQYFGPGTRLTVL.

This clone was detected only once. This CDR3 reads CASSVATGLAGSYNEQFF. The CDR3 DNA follows: TGTGCCAGCAGCGTAGCTACGGGACTAGCGGGGTCTTACAATGAGCAGTTCTTC. V and J are TRBV9 and TRBJ2-1; TRBD2 aligns across 13 bases. The V gene end was trimmed by 0 bases and the J gene end by 4 bases; junction bases not matched to a gene: 7. The CDR3 extends over 18 amino acids. The germline gives CDR1 SGDLS, CDR2 YYNGEE.

This clone was picked up one time. The gene calls are TRBV6-6 and TRBJ2-5; TRBD2 agrees at 9 bases. V lost 4 bases to trimming and J lost 5 bases; unmatched junction nucleotides: 5. Germline assignment: CDR1 MNHNY and CDR2 SVGAGI (reference sequence). This CDR3 comprises 14 residues. CDR3 amino acids: CASSLAGAGETQYF. The CDR3, as DNA: TGTGCCAGCAGTTTAGCGGGGGCGGGGGAGACCCAGTACTTC.

V usage is TRBV18 and J usage is TRBJ2-5; D possibly corresponds to TRBD1 (6 bases). The CDR3 spans 14 residues. The V gene's germline CDR1 is KGHSH and CDR2 LQKENI. Trimming took off 4 bases at V and 1 base at J, with 10 bases between the two ends. The CDR3 here is CASSLQQGQETQYF. The CDR3 region has the DNA TGTGCCAGCTCACTACAACAGGGCCAAGAGACCCAGTACTTC.

The chain employs TRBV5-1 and TRBJ1-1; D is uncertain. CDR1 SGHRS and CDR2 YFSETQ come from the germline V gene. The CDR3 totals 14 residues. The V end was cut by 2 bases, the J end by 1 base, with 9 bases between. Here the CDR3 DNA reads TGCGCCAGCAGCTTTGGCAGAACGAACACTGAAGCTTTCTTT. Protein: CASSFGRTNTEAFF. Combining the CDR3 with reference TRBV5-1 and TRBJ1-1 gives the whole variable domain KAGVTQTPRYLIKTRGQQVTLSCSPISGHRSVSWYQQTPGQGLQFLFEYFSETQRNKGNFPGRFSGRQFSNSRSEMNVSTLELGDSALYLCASSFGRTNTEAFFGQGTRLTVV.

The chain has TRBV7-3 and TRBJ2-7, with 9 bases lining up with TRBD1. The CDR3 runs to 16 residues. In germline, CDR1 is SGHTA, CDR2 FQGTGA. After removal of 0 bases from V and 6 bases from J, the junction contained 9 bases not matched to a gene. The CDR3: CASSLTPGQGGGEQYF. CDR3 bases: TGTGCCAGCAGCTTAACCCCGGGACAGGGTGGCGGCGAGCAGTACTTC.

The chain employs TRBV15 and TRBJ2-1; 11 nucleotides align to TRBD2. Germline-derived CDR1 and CDR2 are LNHNV and YYDKDF (reference sequence). The CDR3 contains 17 residues. V was pared by 2 bases and J by 3 bases, with 6 bases of the junction left unmatched. The CDR3, as DNA: TGTGCCACCAGCAGACCCGAGGGACTAGCGGTCTACAATGAGCAGTTCTTC. Protein product: CATSRPEGLAVYNEQFF.

The chain recombines TRBV6-5 with TRBJ1-2; a weak D match, TRBD1 (6 bases). The CDR3 extends over 14 amino acids. In germline, CDR1 is MNHEY, CDR2 SVGAGI. Trimming left V 5 bases short and J 1 base short, with 11 bases between. CDR3 region: CASSRTVVNYGYTF. The CDR3 DNA follows: TGTGCCAGCAGTCGGACAGTGGTTAACTATGGCTACACCTTC.